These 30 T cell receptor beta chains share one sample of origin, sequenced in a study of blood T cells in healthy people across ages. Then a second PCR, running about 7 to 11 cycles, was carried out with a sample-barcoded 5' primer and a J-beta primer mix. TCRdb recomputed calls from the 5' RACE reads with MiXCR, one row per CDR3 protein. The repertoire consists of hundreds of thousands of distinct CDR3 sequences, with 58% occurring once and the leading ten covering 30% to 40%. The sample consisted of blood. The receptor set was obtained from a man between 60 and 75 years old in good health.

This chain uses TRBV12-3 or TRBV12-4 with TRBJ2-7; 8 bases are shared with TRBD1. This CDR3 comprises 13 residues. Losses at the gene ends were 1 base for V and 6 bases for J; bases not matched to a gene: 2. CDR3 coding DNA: TGTGCCAGCAGTTTAGGACAGGGGACCGAGCAGTACTTC. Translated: CASSLGQGTEQYF.

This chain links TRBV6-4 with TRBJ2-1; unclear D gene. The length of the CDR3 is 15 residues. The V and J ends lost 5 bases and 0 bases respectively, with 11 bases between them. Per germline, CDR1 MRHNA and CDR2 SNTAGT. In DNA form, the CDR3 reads TGTGCCAGCAGTCTGGATGAGAGCTCCTACAATGAGCAGTTCTTC. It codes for CASSLDESSYNEQFF.

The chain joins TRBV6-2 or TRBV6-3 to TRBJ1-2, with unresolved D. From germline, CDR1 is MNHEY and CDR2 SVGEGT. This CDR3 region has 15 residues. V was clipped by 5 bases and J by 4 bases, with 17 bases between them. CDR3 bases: TGTGCCAGCAGTCGTCCCGTGACAAGATCCTATGGCTACACCTTC. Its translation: CASSRPVTRSYGYTF.

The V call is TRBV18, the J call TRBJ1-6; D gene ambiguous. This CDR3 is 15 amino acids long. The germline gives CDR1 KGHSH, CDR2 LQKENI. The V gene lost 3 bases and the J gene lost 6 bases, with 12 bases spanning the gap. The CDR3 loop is CASSPSMSVNSPLHF. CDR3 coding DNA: TGTGCCAGCTCACCCTCGATGAGTGTTAATTCACCCCTCCACTTT. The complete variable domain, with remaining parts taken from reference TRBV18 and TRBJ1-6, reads NAGVMQNPRHLVRRRGQEARLRCSPMKGHSHVYWYRQLPEEGLKFMVYLQKENIIDESGMPKERFSAEFPKEGPSILRIQQVVRGDSAAYFCASSPSMSVNSPLHFGNGTRLTVT.

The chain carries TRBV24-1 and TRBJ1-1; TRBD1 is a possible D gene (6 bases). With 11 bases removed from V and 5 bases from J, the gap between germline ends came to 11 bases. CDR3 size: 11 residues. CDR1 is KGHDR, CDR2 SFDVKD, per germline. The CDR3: CAISQGTEAFF. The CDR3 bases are TGTGCCATTTCCCAGGGGACTGAAGCTTTCTTT.

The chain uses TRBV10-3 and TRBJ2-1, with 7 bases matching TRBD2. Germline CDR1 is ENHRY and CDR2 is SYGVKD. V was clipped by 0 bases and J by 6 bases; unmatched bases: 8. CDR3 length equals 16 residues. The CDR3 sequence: CAISESVTSVGNEQFF. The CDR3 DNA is TGTGCCATCAGTGAGTCCGTCACTAGCGTTGGCAATGAGCAGTTCTTC.

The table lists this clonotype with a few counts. CDR3 amino acids: CASSLASGGNSPLHF. As DNA, the CDR3 is TGTGCCAGCAGCTTAGCCTCGGGTGGTAATTCACCCCTCCACTTT. The chain combines TRBV7-2 with TRBJ1-6; D uncertain. V lost 0 bases and J lost 6, with 9 bases in between. Germline loops: CDR1 SGHTA, CDR2 FQGNSA. The CDR3 contains 15 residues.

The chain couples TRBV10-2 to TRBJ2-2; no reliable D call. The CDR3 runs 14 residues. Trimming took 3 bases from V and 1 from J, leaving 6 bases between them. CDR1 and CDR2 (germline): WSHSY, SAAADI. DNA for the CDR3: TGCGCCAGCAGTGATCCGGGGAACACCGGGGAGCTGTTTTTT. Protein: CASSDPGNTGELFF.

CDR3 sequence (DNA): TGCGCCAGCAGCTTGCCTAGCTCAGATACGCAGTATTTT. This encodes CASSLPSSDTQYF. The rearrangement links TRBV5-1 to TRBJ2-3; TRBD2 is a possible D gene (5 bases). This CDR3 is built from 13 residues. Germline CDR1 is SGHRS and CDR2 is YFSETQ. With 1 base removed from V and 4 bases from J, the gap between germline ends came to 7 bases. Looking up the rest from reference TRBV5-1 and TRBJ2-3 gives the full variable domain: KAGVTQTPRYLIKTRGQQVTLSCSPISGHRSVSWYQQTPGQGLQFLFEYFSETQRNKGNFPGRFSGRQFSNSRSEMNVSTLELGDSALYLCASSLPSSDTQYFGPGTRLTVL.

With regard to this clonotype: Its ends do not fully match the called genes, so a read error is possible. CDR3 nucleotide sequence: TGCGCCGGCAGCTTGGAAGGCAGCAACTACTATGGCTACACCTTC. This encodes CAGSLEGSNYYGYTF. This chain joins TRBV5-1 and TRBJ1-2; D is unclear. Germline CDR1 and CDR2: SGHRS and YFSETQ. The CDR3 contains 15 residues.

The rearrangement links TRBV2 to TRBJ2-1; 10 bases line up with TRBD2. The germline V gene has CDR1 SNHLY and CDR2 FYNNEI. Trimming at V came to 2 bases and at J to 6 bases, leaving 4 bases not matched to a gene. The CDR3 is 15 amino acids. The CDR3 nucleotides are TGTGCCAGCAGTGAACCTAGCGGGAGATTCAATGAGCAGTTCTTC. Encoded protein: CASSEPSGRFNEQFF.

The CDR3 DNA sequence: TGTGCCAGCAGCATACGACAGCTCTCCTACGAGCAGTACTTC. It encodes CASSIRQLSYEQYF. The rearrangement joins TRBV7-2 to TRBJ2-7; D may be TRBD1 (5 bases). Germline loops: CDR1 SGHTA, CDR2 FQGNSA. The CDR3 is 14 residues long. The V and J ends lost 5 bases and 0 bases respectively, with 11 bases between them.

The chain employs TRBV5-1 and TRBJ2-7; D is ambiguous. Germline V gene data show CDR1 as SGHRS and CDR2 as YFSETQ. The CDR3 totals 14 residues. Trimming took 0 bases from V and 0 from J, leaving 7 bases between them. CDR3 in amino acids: CASSLEVLSYEQYF. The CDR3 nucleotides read TGCGCCAGCAGCTTGGAGGTACTCTCCTACGAGCAGTACTTC.

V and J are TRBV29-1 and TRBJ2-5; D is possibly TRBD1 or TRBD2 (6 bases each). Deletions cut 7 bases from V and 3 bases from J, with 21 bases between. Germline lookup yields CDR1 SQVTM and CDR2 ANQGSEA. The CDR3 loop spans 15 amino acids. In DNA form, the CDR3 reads TGCAGCGCCCTAGGTACGGGGGACACCGAAGAGACCCAGTACTTC. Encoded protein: CSALGTGDTEETQYF.

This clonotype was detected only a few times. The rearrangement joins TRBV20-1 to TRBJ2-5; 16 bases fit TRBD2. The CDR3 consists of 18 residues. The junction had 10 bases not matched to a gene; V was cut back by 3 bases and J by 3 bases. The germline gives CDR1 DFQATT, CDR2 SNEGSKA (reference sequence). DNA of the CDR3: TGCAGTGCTAGTGGGACTAGCGGGGGGGCAGGTTGGGAAGAGACCCAGTACTTC. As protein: CSASGTSGGAGWEETQYF.

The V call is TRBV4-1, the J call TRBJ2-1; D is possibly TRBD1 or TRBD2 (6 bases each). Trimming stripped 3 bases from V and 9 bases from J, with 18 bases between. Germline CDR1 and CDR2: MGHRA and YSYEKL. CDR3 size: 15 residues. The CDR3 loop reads CASSQDPTGGREQFF. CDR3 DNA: TGCGCCAGCAGCCAGGACCCGACTGGGGGGCGTGAGCAGTTCTTC.

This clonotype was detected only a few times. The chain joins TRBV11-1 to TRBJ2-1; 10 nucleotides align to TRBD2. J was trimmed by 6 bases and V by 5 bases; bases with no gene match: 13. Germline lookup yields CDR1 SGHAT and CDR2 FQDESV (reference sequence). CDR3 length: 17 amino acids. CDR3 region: CASSPDRTSGQGNEQFF. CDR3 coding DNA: TGTGCCAGCAGCCCCGACCGGACTAGCGGTCAGGGCAATGAGCAGTTCTTC. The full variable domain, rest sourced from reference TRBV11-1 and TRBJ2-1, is EAEVAQSPRYKITEKSQAVAFWCDPISGHATLYWYRQILGQGPELLVQFQDESVVDDSQLPKDRFSAERLKGVDSTLKIQPAELGDSAMYLCASSPDRTSGQGNEQFFGPGTRLTVL.

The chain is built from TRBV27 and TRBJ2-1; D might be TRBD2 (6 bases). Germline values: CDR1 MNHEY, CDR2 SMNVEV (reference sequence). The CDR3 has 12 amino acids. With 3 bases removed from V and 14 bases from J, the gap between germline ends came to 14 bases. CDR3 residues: CASSFGPPGEFF. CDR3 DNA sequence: TGTGCCAGCAGTTTTGGTCCCCCGGGGGAGTTCTTC.

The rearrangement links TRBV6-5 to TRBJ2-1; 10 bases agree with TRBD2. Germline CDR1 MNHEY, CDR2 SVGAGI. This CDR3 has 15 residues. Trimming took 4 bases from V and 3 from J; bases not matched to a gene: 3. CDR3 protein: CASSSGTSDYNEQFF. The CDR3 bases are TGTGCCAGCAGTTCCGGGACTAGCGACTACAATGAGCAGTTCTTC.

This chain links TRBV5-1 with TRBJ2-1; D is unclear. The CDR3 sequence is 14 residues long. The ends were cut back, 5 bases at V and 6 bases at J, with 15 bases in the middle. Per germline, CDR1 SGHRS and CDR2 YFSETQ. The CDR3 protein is CASRPQPTSNEQFF. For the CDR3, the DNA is TGCGCCAGCAGGCCTCAACCGACAAGCAATGAGCAGTTCTTC.

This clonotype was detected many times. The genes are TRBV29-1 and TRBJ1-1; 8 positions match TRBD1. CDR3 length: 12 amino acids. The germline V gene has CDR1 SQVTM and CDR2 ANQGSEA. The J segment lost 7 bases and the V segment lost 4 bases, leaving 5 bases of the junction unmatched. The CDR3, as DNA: TGCAGCGTTGCGGGACAGGCGCGTGAAGCTTTCTTT. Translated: CSVAGQAREAFF. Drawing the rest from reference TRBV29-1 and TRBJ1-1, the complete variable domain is SAVISQKPSRDICQRGTSLTIQCQVDSQVTMMFWYRQQPGQSLTLIATANQGSEATYESGFVIDKFPISRPNLTFSTLTVSNMSPEDSSIYLCSVAGQAREAFFGQGTRLTVV.

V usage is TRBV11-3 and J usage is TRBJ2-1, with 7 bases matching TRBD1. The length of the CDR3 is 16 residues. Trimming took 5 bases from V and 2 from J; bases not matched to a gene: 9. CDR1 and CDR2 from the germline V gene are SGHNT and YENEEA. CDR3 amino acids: CASSATGRHPYNEQFF. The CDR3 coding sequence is TGTGCCAGCAGCGCGACAGGGCGCCATCCCTACAATGAGCAGTTCTTC. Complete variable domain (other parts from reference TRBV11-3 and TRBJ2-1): EAGVVQSPRYKIIEKKQPVAFWCNPISGHNTLYWYLQNLGQGPELLIRYENEEAVDDSQLPKDRFSAERLKGVDSTLKIQPAELGDSAVYLCASSATGRHPYNEQFFGPGTRLTVL.

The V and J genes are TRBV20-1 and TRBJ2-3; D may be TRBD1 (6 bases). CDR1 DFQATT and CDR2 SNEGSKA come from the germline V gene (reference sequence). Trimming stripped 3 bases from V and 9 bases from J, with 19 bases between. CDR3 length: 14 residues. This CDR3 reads CSASLGGFGGTQYF. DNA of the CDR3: TGCAGTGCTAGCTTAGGGGGATTTGGCGGGACGCAGTATTTT.

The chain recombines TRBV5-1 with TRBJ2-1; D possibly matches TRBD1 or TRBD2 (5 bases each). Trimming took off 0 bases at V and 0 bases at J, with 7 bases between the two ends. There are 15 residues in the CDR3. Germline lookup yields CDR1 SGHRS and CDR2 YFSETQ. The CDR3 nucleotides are TGCGCCAGCAGCTTGGGGGGGAACTCCTACAATGAGCAGTTCTTC. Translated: CASSLGGNSYNEQFF. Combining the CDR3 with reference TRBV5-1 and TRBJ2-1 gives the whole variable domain KAGVTQTPRYLIKTRGQQVTLSCSPISGHRSVSWYQQTPGQGLQFLFEYFSETQRNKGNFPGRFSGRQFSNSRSEMNVSTLELGDSALYLCASSLGGNSYNEQFFGPGTRLTVL.

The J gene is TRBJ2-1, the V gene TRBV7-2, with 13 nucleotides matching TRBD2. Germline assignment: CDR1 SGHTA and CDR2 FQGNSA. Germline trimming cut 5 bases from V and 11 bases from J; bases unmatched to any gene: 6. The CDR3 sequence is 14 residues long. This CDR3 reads CASSVSGTSGKQFF. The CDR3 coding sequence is TGTGCCAGCAGCGTTTCCGGGACTAGCGGGAAGCAGTTCTTC.

The CDR3 bases are TGTGCCAGCAGCTTAAACGGGGGCAAGAACCAAGAGACCCAGTACTTC. It codes for CASSLNGGKNQETQYF. The chain combines TRBV11-2 with TRBJ2-4, with D perhaps assigned TRBD1 or TRBD2 (6 bases each). TRBJ2-5 explains the end of the DNA better; the J call may be wrong. CDR1 and CDR2 (germline): SGHAT, FQNNGV. The CDR3 length is 16 residues.

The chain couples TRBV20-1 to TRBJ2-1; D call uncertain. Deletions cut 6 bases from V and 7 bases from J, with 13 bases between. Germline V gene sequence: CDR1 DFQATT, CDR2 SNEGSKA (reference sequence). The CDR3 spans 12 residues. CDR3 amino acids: CSARIPANEQFF. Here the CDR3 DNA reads TGCAGTGCGAGGATCCCTGCAAATGAGCAGTTCTTC.

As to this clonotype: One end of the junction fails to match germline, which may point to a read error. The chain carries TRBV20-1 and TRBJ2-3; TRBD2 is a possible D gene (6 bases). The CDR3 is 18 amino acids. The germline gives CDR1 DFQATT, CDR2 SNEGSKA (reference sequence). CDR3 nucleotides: TGCAGTGCTAGAGAGGGTCGGTTTAGCGGAGGGTTATTGAATACGCAATATTTT. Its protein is CSAREGRFSGGLLNTQYF.

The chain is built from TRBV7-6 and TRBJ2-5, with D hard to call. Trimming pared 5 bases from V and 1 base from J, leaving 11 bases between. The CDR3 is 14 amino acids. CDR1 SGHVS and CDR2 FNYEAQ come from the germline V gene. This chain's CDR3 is CASSPNTFQETQYF. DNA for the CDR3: TGTGCCAGCAGCCCTAACACCTTCCAAGAGACCCAGTACTTC.

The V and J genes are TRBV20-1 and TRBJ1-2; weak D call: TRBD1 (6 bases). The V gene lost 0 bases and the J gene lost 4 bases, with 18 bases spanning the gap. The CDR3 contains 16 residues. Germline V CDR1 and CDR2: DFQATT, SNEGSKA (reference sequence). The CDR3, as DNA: TGCAGTGCTAGAGACCCGATTGACAGGAGGGGCTATGGCTACACCTTC. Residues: CSARDPIDRRGYGYTF.